These T cell receptor beta chains were read from a single sample in a study of shared clonotypes between healthy human individuals. The data were produced by immunoSEQ multiplex PCR, yet TCRdb's version contains in-frame clones alone and is incomplete. The sample has about 110,000 clones, 68% seen once; the top ten hold roughly 22%. Material: memory CD8+ T cells sorted from blood. Source of these receptors: a woman in her twenties or thirties in good health. The CDR3 runs from the conserved cysteine through the conserved F or W. D genes are given only for firm matches. Only part of the rows carry a size: once, few, many, or a class if the clone is expanded.

>TRBD2|16|-|TRBJ2-1|TRBV13
TGTGCCAGCAGCTCAGGGACTAGCGGGGCCTACAATGAGCAGTTCTTC
CASSSGTSGAYNEQFF
>-|12|-|TRBJ2-1|TRBV4-1
TGCGCCAGCAGCCAAGTACTCGCTGAGCAGTTCTTC
CASSQVLAEQFF
>TRBD1|14|-|TRBJ2-7|TRBV25-1
TGTGCCAGCAGTGTACAGGGGGTTATGGACGAGCAGTACTTC
CASSVQGVMDEQYF
>TRBD1|15|-|TRBJ2-7|TRBV29-1
TGCAGCGGGGCGGGGACAGGGCCCCAAGGCTACGAGCAGTACTTC
CSGAGTGPQGYEQYF
>-|14|many|TRBJ1-5|TRBV2
TGTGCCAGCAATCCCGGAGCATTGAATCAGCCCCAGCATTTT
CASNPGALNQPQHF
>TRBD2|15|-|TRBJ2-7|TRBV11-3
TGTGCCAGCAGCTTAGCCCGGGACTACGCCTACGAGCAGTACTTC
CASSLARDYAYEQYF
>-|13|-|TRBJ2-1|TRBV9
TGTGCCAGCAGCGATGGGGGCTACAATGAGCAGTTCTTC
CASSDGGYNEQFF
>TRBD1|15|-|TRBJ1-1|TRBV6-1
TGTGCCAGCACTTGGGAGACAGGGCCGGGGACTGAAGCTTTCTTT
CASTWETGPGTEAFF
>TRBD2|16|once|TRBJ2-7|TRBV11-2
TGTGCCAGCAGCTTGTTTGGCCAGCGGGGCTCCTACGAGCAGTACTTC
CASSLFGQRGSYEQYF
>TRBD2|15|few|TRBJ2-7|TRBV5-5
TGTGCCAGCAGTCAGGGACTAGCGGGAGTCTACGAGCAGTACTTC
CASSQGLAGVYEQYF
>-|8|-|TRBJ2-5|TRBV7-9
TGTGCCACCGAGACCCAGTACTTC
CATETQYF
>-|14|-|TRBJ2-7|TRBV7-9
TGTGCCAGCAGCTTAACGGACAGTAAATACGAGCAGTACTTC
CASSLTDSKYEQYF
>TRBD2|15|-|TRBJ2-3|TRBV15
TGTGCCACTTCTAGCGGGAGGGGTCACACAGATACGCAGTATTTT
CATSSGRGHTDTQYF
>-|16|-|TRBJ2-1|TRBV7-8
TGTGCCAGCAGCTTAGACCCGGACTGGGCGGCGAATGAGCAGTTCTTC
CASSLDPDWAANEQFF
>-|14|-|TRBJ1-1|TRBV11-2
TGTGCCAGCAGCTTAGTGTGGCCGAACACTGAAGCTTTCTTT
CASSLVWPNTEAFF
>TRBD2|15|-|TRBJ2-7|TRBV7-3
TGTGCCAGCAGCTCCAGAGATAGCGGGAGCTACGAGCAGTACTTC
CASSSRDSGSYEQYF
>-|13|-|TRBJ2-7|TRBV7-2
TGTGCCAGCACGTATCGACAGGCCTACGAGCAGTACTTC
CASTYRQAYEQYF
>-|14|few|TRBJ2-7|TRBV2
TGTGCCAGTAGAGAACGGGGACCATCCTACGAGCAGTACTTC
CASRERGPSYEQYF
>-|11|many|TRBJ2-7|TRBV21-1
TGTGCCAGCAGCGCCGGGGACGAGCAGTACTTC
CASSAGDEQYF
>TRBD2|15|-|TRBJ2-5|TRBV2
TGTGCCAGCAGTGTTACTAGCGGGAGGGAAGAGACCCAGTACTTC
CASSVTSGREETQYF
>-|14|-|TRBJ2-1|TRBV7-2
TGTGCCAGCAGCCCCCGGGGGTACGACAATGAGCAGTTCTTC
CASSPRGYDNEQFF
>-|15|-|TRBJ2-3|TRBV28
TGTGCCAGCAGTTTAGAGGAGGGAGGTACAGATACGCAGTATTTT
CASSLEEGGTDTQYF
>-|13|few|TRBJ2-7|TRBV27
TGTGCCAGCGAAGGGACAAAGAGCTACGAGCAGTACTTC
CASEGTKSYEQYF
>-|15|-|TRBJ2-1|TRBV6-1
TGTGCCAGCAGTAAAACAGAGAGCTCCTACAATGAGCAGTTCTTC
CASSKTESSYNEQFF
>-|18|few|TRBJ2-6|TRBV13
TGTGCCAGCAGCCCCTCCCGGACAGATAACTCTGGGGCCAACGTCCTGACTTTC
CASSPSRTDNSGANVLTF
>TRBD2|15|-|TRBJ2-7|TRBV7-2
TGTGCCAGCAGCTTAGTAGCGGGAGGTACTTACGAGCAGTACTTC
CASSLVAGGTYEQYF
>TRBD2|16|few|TRBJ2-3|TRBV25-1
TGTGCCAGCAGTGAGACTAGCGGAAATACCACAGATACGCAGTATTTT
CASSETSGNTTDTQYF
>TRBD1|14|-|TRBJ1-5|TRBV10-3
TGTGCCATCAGTGAGCCCGGGACAGATCAGCCCCAGCATTTT
CAISEPGTDQPQHF
>-|16|-|TRBJ1-6|TRBV5-6
TGTGCCAGCAGCTTAATACGGACAGAGAATAATTCACCCCTCCACTTT
CASSLIRTENNSPLHF
>-|15|-|TRBJ2-3|TRBV27
TGTGCCAGCAGTGTAGGGGCTAGTTTGACAGATACGCAGTATTTT
CASSVGASLTDTQYF
>TRBD2|18|-|TRBJ2-1|TRBV29-1
TGCAGCGTTGAAGATGGACTAGCGGGGGGAAGCTCCTACAATGAGCAGTTCTTC
CSVEDGLAGGSSYNEQFF
>-|14|-|TRBJ1-3|TRBV4-1
TGCGCCAGCACCCAGGTAGGGTCTGGAAACACCATATATTTT
CASTQVGSGNTIYF
>-|15|few|TRBJ1-5|TRBV19
TGTGCCAGTAGCCCCCCCGCACGGGGCCATCAGCCCCAGCATTTT
CASSPPARGHQPQHF
>-|17|-|TRBJ2-7|TRBV27
TGTGCCAGCAGTTCCCACCTTGGTGGGGCGGGATCCTACGAGCAGTACTTC
CASSSHLGGAGSYEQYF
>-|17|-|TRBJ2-3|TRBV5-1
TGCGCCAGCAGCTTGGTCGAGTGGCCCCGAGGCGGAGATACGCAGTATTTT
CASSLVEWPRGGDTQYF
>TRBD1|17|-|TRBJ1-1|TRBV13
TGTGCCAGCAGCTTCCCCGGCCTGACAGGGGGCAACGCTGAAGCTTTCTTT
CASSFPGLTGGNAEAFF
>TRBD2|17|-|TRBJ2-7|TRBV29-1
TGCAGCGTCAAGGACTTCTCCGGGACTAGCGGGAGCTACGAGCAGTACTTC
CSVKDFSGTSGSYEQYF
>TRBD1|17|-|TRBJ2-7|TRBV25-1
TGTGCCAGCAGTGCCATAGAACCGGGACAGGTTTTCTACGAGCAGTACTTC
CASSAIEPGQVFYEQYF
>-|12|-|TRBJ2-7|TRBV27
TGTGCCAGCAGTACCTCCTACTACGAGCAGTACTTC
CASSTSYYEQYF
>-|14|-|TRBJ1-2|TRBV6-1
TGTGCCAGCAGTGAAACCCGGGATGGGTATGGCTACACCTTC
CASSETRDGYGYTF
>TRBD2|16|-|TRBJ2-1|TRBV7-6
TGTGCCAGCAGCCTCGGAGGGTTGGGGGGGTACAATGAGCAGTTCTTC
CASSLGGLGGYNEQFF
>-|14|many|TRBJ2-2|TRBV6-1
TGTGCCAGCAGTGAAGTCGGCGATACCGGGGAGCTGTTTTTT
CASSEVGDTGELFF
>TRBD1|18|-|TRBJ2-7|TRBV27
TGTGCCAGCAGTTTATTGGGAGTGATACGGGACAGGTCCTACGAGCAGTACTTC
CASSLLGVIRDRSYEQYF
>-|15|-|TRBJ2-7|TRBV4-1
TGCGCCAGCAGCCAAGAGTCAGACTCAGACTACGAGCAGTACTTC
CASSQESDSDYEQYF
>-|16|-|TRBJ1-2|TRBV28
TGTGCCAGCAGTTTCGGGATACCAGAACCTAACTATGGCTACACCTTC
CASSFGIPEPNYGYTF